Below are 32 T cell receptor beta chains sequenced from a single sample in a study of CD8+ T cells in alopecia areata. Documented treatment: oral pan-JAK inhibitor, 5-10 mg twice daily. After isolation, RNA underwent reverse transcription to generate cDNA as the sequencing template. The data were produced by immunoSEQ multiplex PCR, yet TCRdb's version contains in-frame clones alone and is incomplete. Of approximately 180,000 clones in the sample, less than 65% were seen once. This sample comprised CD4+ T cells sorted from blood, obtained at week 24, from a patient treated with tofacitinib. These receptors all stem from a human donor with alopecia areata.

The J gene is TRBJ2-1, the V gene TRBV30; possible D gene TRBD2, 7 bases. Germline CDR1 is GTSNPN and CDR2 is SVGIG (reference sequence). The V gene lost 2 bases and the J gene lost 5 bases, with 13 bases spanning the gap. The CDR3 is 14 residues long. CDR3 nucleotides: TGTGCCTGGAGTAGGCGGGGGCGCAACAATGAGCAGTTCTTC. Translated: CAWSRRGRNNEQFF. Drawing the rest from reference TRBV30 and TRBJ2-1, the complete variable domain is SQTIHQWPATLVQPVGSPLSLECTVEGTSNPNLYWYRQAAGRGLQLLFYSVGIGQISSEVPQNLSASRPQDRQFILSSKKLLLSDSGFYLCAWSRRGRNNEQFFGPGTRLTVL.

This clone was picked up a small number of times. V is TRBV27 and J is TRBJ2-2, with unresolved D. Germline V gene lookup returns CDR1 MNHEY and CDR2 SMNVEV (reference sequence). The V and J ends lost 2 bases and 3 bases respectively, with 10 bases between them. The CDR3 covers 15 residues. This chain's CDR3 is CASSLGRADTGELFF. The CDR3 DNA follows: TGTGCCAGCAGTTTAGGACGGGCGGACACCGGGGAGCTGTTTTTT.

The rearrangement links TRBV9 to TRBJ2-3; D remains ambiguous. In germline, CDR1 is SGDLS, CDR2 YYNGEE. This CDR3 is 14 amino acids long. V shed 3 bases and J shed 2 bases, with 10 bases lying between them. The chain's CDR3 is CASSGGSYTDTQYF. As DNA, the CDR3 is TGTGCCAGCAGCGGGGGATCGTACACAGATACGCAGTATTTT.

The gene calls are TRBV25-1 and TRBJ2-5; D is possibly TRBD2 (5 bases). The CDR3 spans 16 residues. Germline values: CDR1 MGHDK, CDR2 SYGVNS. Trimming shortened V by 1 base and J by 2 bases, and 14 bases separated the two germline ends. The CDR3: CASSEWVSAGQETQYF. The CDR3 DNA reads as TGTGCCAGCAGTGAATGGGTTAGCGCCGGGCAAGAGACCCAGTACTTC.

The DNA for the CDR3 is TGCGCCAGCAGCCACGCAGGGGGCAACACTGAAGCTTTCTTT. This encodes CASSHAGGNTEAFF. This chain uses TRBV4-1 with TRBJ1-1; 8 nucleotides align to TRBD1. The germline CDR1 and CDR2 sequences are MGHRA and YSYEKL. This CDR3 contains 14 residues. Losses at the gene ends were 3 bases for V and 2 bases for J; bases not matched to a gene: 2.

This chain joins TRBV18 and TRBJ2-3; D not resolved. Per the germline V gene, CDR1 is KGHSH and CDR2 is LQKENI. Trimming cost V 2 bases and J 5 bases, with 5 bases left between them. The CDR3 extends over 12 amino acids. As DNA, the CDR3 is TGTGCCAGCTCACCAACGGAAGATACGCAGTATTTT. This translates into CASSPTEDTQYF. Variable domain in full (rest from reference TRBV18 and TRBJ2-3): NAGVMQNPRHLVRRRGQEARLRCSPMKGHSHVYWYRQLPEEGLKFMVYLQKENIIDESGMPKERFSAEFPKEGPSILRIQQVVRGDSAAYFCASSPTEDTQYFGPGTRLTVL.

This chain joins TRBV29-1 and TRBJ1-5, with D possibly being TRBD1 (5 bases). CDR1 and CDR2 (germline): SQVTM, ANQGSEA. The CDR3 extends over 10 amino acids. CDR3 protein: CRGGYQPQHF. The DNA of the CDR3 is TGCAGGGGGGGATATCAGCCCCAGCATTTT.

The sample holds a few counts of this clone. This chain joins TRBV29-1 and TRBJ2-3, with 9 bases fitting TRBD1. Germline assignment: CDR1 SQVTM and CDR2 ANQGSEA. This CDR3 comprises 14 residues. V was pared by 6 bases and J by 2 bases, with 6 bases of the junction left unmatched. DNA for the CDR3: TGCAGCGTCCAGCGGGACAGGGACACAGATACGCAGTATTTT. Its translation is CSVQRDRDTDTQYF.

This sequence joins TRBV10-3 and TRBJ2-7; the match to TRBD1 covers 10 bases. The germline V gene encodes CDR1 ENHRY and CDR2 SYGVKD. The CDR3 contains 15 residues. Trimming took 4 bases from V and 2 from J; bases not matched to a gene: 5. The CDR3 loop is CAISGGTGETYEQYF. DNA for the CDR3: TGTGCCATCAGTGGGGGGACAGGGGAAACCTACGAGCAGTACTTC.

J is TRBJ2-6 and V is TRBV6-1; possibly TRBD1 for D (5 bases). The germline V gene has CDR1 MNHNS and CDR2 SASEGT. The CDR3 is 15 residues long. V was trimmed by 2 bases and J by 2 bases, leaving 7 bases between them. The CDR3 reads CASSESGPGANVLTF. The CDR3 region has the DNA TGTGCCAGCAGTGAATCAGGGCCTGGGGCCAACGTCCTGACTTTC.

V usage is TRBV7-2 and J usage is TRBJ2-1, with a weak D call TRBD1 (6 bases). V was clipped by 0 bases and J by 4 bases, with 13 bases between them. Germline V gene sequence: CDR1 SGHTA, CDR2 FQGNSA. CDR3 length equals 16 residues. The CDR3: CASSLAARGRYNEQFF. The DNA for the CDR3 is TGTGCCAGCAGCTTAGCCGCCAGGGGCCGGTACAATGAGCAGTTCTTC. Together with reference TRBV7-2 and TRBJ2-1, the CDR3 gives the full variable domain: GAGVSQSPSNKVTEKGKDVELRCDPISGHTALYWYRQSLGQGLEFLIYFQGNSAPDKSGLPSDRFSAERTGGSVSTLTIQRTQQEDSAVYLCASSLAARGRYNEQFFGPGTRLTVL.

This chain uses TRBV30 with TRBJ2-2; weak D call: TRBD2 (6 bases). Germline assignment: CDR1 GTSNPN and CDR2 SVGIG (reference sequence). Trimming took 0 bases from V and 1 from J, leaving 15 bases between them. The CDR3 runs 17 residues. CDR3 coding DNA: TGTGCCTGGAGTGTCATCGCGGGGACCGGGAACACCGGGGAGCTGTTTTTT. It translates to CAWSVIAGTGNTGELFF. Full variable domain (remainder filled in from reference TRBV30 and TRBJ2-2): SQTIHQWPATLVQPVGSPLSLECTVEGTSNPNLYWYRQAAGRGLQLLFYSVGIGQISSEVPQNLSASRPQDRQFILSSKKLLLSDSGFYLCAWSVIAGTGNTGELFFGEGSRLTVL.

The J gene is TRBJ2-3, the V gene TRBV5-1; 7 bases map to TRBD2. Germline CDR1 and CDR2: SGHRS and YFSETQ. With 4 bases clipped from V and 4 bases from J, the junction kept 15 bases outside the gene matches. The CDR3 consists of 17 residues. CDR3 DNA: TGCGCCAGCAGCCCGCGCGGGGGTAAGGTGTTGCCAGATACGCAGTATTTT. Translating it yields CASSPRGGKVLPDTQYF.

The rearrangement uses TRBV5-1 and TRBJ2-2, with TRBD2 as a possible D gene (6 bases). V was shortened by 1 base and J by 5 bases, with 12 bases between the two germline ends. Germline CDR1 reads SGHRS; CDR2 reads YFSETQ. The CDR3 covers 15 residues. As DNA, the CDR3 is TGCGCCAGCAGCTTGATGGCAGGGAGGACCGGGGAGCTGTTTTTT. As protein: CASSLMAGRTGELFF.

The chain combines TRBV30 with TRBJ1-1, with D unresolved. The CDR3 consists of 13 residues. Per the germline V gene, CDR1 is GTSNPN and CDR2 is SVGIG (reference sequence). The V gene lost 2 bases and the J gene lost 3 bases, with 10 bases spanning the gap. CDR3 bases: TGTGCCTGGAGTCAGAGCCAGGACACTGAAGCTTTCTTT. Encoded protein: CAWSQSQDTEAFF.

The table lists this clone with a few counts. The CDR3 DNA sequence: TGTGCCAGCAGCGTATCGGGACAGTTCAATCAGCCCCAGCATTTT. This sequence encodes CASSVSGQFNQPQHF. This chain links TRBV2 with TRBJ1-5; 7 bases line up with TRBD1. This CDR3 spans 15 amino acids. The germline gives CDR1 SNHLY, CDR2 FYNNEI. Trimming cost V 6 bases and J 3 bases; bases outside gene matches: 8.

CDR3 amino acids: CASSPGQFGQETQYF. CDR3 in DNA: TGTGCCAGCAGCCCCGGACAGTTCGGTCAAGAGACCCAGTACTTC. The chain couples TRBV7-6 to TRBJ2-5; weak D call: TRBD1 (6 bases). V was clipped by 5 bases and J by 2 bases, with 15 bases between them. The germline V gene has CDR1 SGHVS and CDR2 FNYEAQ. The CDR3 length is 15 residues.

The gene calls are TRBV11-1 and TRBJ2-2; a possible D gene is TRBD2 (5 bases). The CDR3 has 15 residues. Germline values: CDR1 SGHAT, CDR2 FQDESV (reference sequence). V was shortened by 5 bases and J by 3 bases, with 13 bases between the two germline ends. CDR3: CASSLGLLDTGELFF. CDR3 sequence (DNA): TGTGCCAGCAGCCTCGGACTCCTAGACACCGGGGAGCTGTTTTTT.

For the CDR3, the DNA is TGCAGCGTTGATCCCACCGCATGGTCGGGTGGCTACACCTTC. Its translation is CSVDPTAWSGGYTF. The chain has TRBV29-1 and TRBJ1-2; D uncertain. This CDR3 is built from 14 residues. Per the germline V gene, CDR1 is SQVTM and CDR2 is ANQGSEA. Trimming removed 3 bases from V and 7 bases from J, with 18 bases in between. Variable domain in full (rest from reference TRBV29-1 and TRBJ1-2): SAVISQKPSRDICQRGTSLTIQCQVDSQVTMMFWYRQQPGQSLTLIATANQGSEATYESGFVIDKFPISRPNLTFSTLTVSNMSPEDSSIYLCSVDPTAWSGGYTFGSGTRLTVV.

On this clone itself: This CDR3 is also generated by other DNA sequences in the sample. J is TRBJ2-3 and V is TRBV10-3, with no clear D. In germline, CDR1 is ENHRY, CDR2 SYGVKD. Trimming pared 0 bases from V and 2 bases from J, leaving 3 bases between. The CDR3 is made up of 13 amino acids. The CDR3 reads CAISESPTDTQYF. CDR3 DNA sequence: TGTGCCATCAGTGAGTCGCCCACAGATACGCAGTATTTT.

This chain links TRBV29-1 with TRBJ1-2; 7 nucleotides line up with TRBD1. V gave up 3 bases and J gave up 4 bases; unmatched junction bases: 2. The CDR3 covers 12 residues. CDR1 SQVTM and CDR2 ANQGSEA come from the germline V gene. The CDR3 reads CSVERQGYGYTF. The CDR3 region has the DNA TGCAGCGTTGAGAGACAGGGCTATGGCTACACCTTC.

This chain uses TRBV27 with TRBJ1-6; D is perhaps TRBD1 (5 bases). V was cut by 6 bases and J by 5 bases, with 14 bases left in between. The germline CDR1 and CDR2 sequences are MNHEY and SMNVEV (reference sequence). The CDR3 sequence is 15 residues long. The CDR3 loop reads CASRITGTNNSPLHF. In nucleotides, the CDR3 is TGTGCCAGCAGGATAACAGGCACCAATAATTCACCCCTCCACTTT.

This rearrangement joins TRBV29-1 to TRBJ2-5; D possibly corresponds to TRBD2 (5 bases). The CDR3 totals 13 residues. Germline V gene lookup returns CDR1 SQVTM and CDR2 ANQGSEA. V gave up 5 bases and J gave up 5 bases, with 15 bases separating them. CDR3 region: CSVRLHGGETQYF. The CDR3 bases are TGCAGCGTTCGTCTCCACGGCGGGGAGACCCAGTACTTC.

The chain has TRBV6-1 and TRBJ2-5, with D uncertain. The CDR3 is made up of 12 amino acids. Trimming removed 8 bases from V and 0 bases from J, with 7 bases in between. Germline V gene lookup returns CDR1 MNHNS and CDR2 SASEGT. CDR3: CASEGNQETQYF. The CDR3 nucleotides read TGTGCCAGCGAAGGAAACCAAGAGACCCAGTACTTC.

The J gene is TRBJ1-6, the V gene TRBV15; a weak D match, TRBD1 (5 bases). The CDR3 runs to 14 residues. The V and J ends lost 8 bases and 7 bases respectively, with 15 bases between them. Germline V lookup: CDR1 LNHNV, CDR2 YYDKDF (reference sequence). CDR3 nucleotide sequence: TGTGCCACCTCAGGCGGGGGAGCAAATTCACCCCTCCACTTT. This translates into CATSGGGANSPLHF.

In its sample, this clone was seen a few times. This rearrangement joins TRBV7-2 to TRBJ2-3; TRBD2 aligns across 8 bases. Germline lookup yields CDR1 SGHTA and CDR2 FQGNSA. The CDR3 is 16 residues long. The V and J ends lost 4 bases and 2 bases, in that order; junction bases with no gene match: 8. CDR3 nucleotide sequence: TGTGCCAGCAGCTGGAAAAGCGGGGGACCCACAGATACGCAGTATTTT. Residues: CASSWKSGGPTDTQYF.

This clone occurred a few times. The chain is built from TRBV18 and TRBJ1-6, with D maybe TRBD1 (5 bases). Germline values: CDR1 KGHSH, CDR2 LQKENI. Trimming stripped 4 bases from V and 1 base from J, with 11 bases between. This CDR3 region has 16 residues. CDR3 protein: CASSLQGGSYNSPLHF. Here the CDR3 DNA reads TGTGCCAGCTCACTTCAGGGTGGTTCCTATAATTCACCCCTCCACTTT.

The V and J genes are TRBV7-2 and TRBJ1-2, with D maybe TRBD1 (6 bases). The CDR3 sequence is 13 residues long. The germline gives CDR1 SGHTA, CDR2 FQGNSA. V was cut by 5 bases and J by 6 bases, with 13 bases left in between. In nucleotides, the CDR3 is TGTGCCAGCAGCCCCCAGGGGTGGGATGGCTACACCTTC. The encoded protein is CASSPQGWDGYTF.

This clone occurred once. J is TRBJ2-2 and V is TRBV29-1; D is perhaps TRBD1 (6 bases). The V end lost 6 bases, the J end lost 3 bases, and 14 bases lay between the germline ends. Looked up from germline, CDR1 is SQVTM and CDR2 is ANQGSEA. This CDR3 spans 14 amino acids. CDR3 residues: CSVGRTADTGELFF. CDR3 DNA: TGCAGCGTCGGGCGGACAGCAGACACCGGGGAGCTGTTTTTT.

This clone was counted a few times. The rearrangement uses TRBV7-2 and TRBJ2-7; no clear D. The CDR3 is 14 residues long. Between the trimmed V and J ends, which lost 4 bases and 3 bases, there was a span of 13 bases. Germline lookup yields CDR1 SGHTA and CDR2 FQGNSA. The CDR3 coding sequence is TGTGCCAGCAGCTCTCCGGGCCTGGTCTACGAGCAGTACTTC. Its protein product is CASSSPGLVYEQYF.

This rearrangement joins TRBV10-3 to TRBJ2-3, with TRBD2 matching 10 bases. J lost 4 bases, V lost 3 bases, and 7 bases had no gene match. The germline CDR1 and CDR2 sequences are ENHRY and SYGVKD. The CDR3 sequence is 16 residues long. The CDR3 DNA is TGTGCCATCAGTGACACTAGCGGGGTTGTTGCAGATACGCAGTATTTT. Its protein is CAISDTSGVVADTQYF.

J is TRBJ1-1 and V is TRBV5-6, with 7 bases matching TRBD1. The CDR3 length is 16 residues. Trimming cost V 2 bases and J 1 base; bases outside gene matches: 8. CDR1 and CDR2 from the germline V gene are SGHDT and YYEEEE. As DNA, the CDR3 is TGTGCCAGCAGCTTCGACAGGGTCTTATGGAACACTGAAGCTTTCTTT. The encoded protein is CASSFDRVLWNTEAFF.